The entry below gives a single TCR beta chain sequence along with its context. Its antigen is undetermined. These data are taken from a study of siplizumab effects on memory and regulatory T cells. Overall study findings and caveats: Most alloreactive clones went unmapped to unstimulated subsets; only a minor fraction mapped. Researchers could not give a naive or memory phenotype to roughly 80-96% of proliferating CD4+ or CD8+ clones.

The V end lost 4 bases, the J end lost 5 bases, and 15 bases lay between the germline ends. The CDR3 covers 14 residues. Unstimulated naive, memory, effector memory and TEMRA subsets were sequenced, and this was done in a few donor pairs. Some clones are missing from TCRdb's copy, which holds only in-frame ones; the method was immunoSEQ multiplex PCR. The data show roughly 68,000 clones, 96% seen once. This chain joins TRBV5-3 and TRBJ2-5, with D possibly being TRBD1 or TRBD2 (5 bases each). TRBV5-3 is identified as an open reading frame with a role that is uncertain. Sequenced input: naive CD8+ T cells sorted from blood. This TCR was sampled from a human donor in good health. The CDR3 spells CARSGGRGRETQYF. CDR3 DNA sequence: TGTGCCAGAAGCGGGGGTCGGGGTAGGGAGACCCAGTACTTC.